The entry that follows covers one T cell receptor (beta chain) sequence. The sample originates from a study of blood T cell repertoires in COVID-19. Looking at the study overall: COVID-19 samples, acute and convalescent, were from the United States, Italy and Spain. T cells, B-cell-depleted T cells, or PBMCs provided the cDNA or gDNA that served as material.

Original methodology: Scientists estimated how many nucleated cells there were by amplifying reference gene primers. The repertoire was sequenced with immunoSEQ multiplex PCR; TCRdb's copy has only in-frame clones and lacks some. For V, J and clone size, that table is used; D and trimming come from the DNA. There are over 45,000 clones in the sample; 77% occur only once, and around 20% lies in the top ten. The germline V gene has CDR1 KGHSH and CDR2 LQKENI. V gave up 2 bases and J gave up 1 base; unmatched junction bases: 2. The CDR3 is 15 amino acids. The sequenced material came from peripheral blood. V and J are TRBV18 and TRBJ2-7; 10 positions agree with TRBD2. This receptor was identified in a human donor with active or convalescent COVID-19. The donor label of this sample is uncertain. For the CDR3, the DNA is TGTGCCAGCTCACCAGTGACTAGCGGGTCCTACGAGCAGTACTTC. Protein product: CASSPVTSGSYEQYF.